Shown below are 29 T cell receptor beta chains from a single sample sequenced in a study of shared clonotypes between healthy human individuals. Libraries were prepared by immunoSEQ multiplex PCR; TCRdb keeps only in-frame clonotypes and omits some of them. The profile shows some 360,000 clones, less than 75% of them singletons. Sequenced sample: memory CD4+ T cells sorted from blood. This sample's subset: CD45RA-negative fraction. The receptors shown here come from a man aged 25 to 40 in good health.

The chain carries TRBV19 and TRBJ2-1; 8 bases are a match to TRBD2. This CDR3 comprises 15 residues. V shed 5 bases and J 3 bases; nucleotides not matched to a gene: 6. Germline CDR1 and CDR2: LNHDA and SQIVND (reference sequence). CDR3 in DNA: TGTGCCAGTAGTGTCACTAGCGGACTCTACAATGAGCAGTTCTTC. This sequence encodes CASSVTSGLYNEQFF. Variable domain in full (rest from reference TRBV19 and TRBJ2-1): DGGITQSPKYLFRKEGQNVTLSCEQNLNHDAMYWYRQDPGQGLRLIYYSQIVNDFQKGDIAEGYSVSREKKESFPLTVTSAQKNPTAFYLCASSVTSGLYNEQFFGPGTRLTVL.

This clone was counted a few times. V gene TRBV11-2 combines with J gene TRBJ2-7; D gene ambiguous. Germline CDR1 reads SGHAT; CDR2 reads FQNNGV. The ends were cut back, 5 bases at V and 0 bases at J, with 11 bases in the middle. The CDR3 covers 14 residues. CDR3 amino acids: CASSRTKSSYEQYF. The CDR3 coding sequence is TGTGCCAGCAGCCGCACAAAGAGCTCCTACGAGCAGTACTTC.

This rearrangement joins TRBV9 to TRBJ2-1; the D gene is possibly TRBD1 (6 bases). Germline loops: CDR1 SGDLS, CDR2 YYNGEE. Trimming pared 0 bases from V and 0 bases from J, leaving 16 bases between. This CDR3 contains 18 residues. In DNA form, the CDR3 reads TGTGCCAGCAGCGTAGCTGGGATACAGGGTTTCTCCTACAATGAGCAGTTCTTC. This codes for CASSVAGIQGFSYNEQFF. Complete variable domain (other parts from reference TRBV9 and TRBJ2-1): DSGVTQTPKHLITATGQRVTLRCSPRSGDLSVYWYQQSLDQGLQFLIQYYNGEERAKGNILERFSAQQFPDLHSELNLSSLELGDSALYFCASSVAGIQGFSYNEQFFGPGTRLTVL.

The chain joins TRBV13 to TRBJ2-1; the match to TRBD2 covers 10 bases. Germline assignment: CDR1 PRHDT and CDR2 FYEKMQ (reference sequence). J gave up 4 bases and V 1 base, and 16 bases lay outside the gene matches. This CDR3 has 20 amino acids. CDR3 residues: CASSLAGRISGRAIYNEQFF. CDR3 bases: TGTGCCAGCAGCTTAGCAGGGAGGATCAGCGGGAGGGCTATTTACAATGAGCAGTTCTTC.

The chain uses TRBV5-1 and TRBJ2-3; D possibly matches TRBD1 or TRBD2 (5 bases each). Germline V gene lookup returns CDR1 SGHRS and CDR2 YFSETQ. The CDR3 has 14 residues. V gave up 4 bases and J gave up 5 bases, with 14 bases separating them. CDR3 loop: CASSGTSGGDTQYF. The CDR3 nucleotides read TGCGCCAGCAGCGGGACCAGCGGTGGAGATACGCAGTATTTT.

This clone was detected once. In DNA, the CDR3 is TGTGCCAGCAGCCCCAAGGTCCGTGAGGGGAATGAGCAGTTCTTC. Amino acid sequence: CASSPKVREGNEQFF. The rearrangement links TRBV7-9 to TRBJ2-1; D is tentatively TRBD1 or TRBD2 (5 bases each). Germline V CDR1 and CDR2: SEHNR, FQNEAQ (reference sequence). The CDR3 extends over 15 amino acids. V was shortened by 5 bases and J by 7 bases, with 18 bases between the two germline ends.

This chain joins TRBV5-1 and TRBJ1-4; D remains ambiguous. Germline CDR1 is SGHRS and CDR2 is YFSETQ. The CDR3 runs 15 residues. With 0 bases removed from V and 5 bases from J, the gap between germline ends came to 11 bases. Here the CDR3 DNA reads TGCGCCAGCAGCTTGGCCTTACAGCCGAATGAAAAACTGTTTTTT. It yields the protein CASSLALQPNEKLFF.

The V and J genes are TRBV7-2 and TRBJ2-1, with D possibly called TRBD1 or TRBD2 (7 bases each). Germline loops: CDR1 SGHTA, CDR2 FQGNSA. The CDR3 loop spans 16 amino acids. Trimming shortened V by 1 base and J by 3 bases, and 13 bases separated the two germline ends. For the CDR3, the DNA is TGTGCCAGCAGCTTAGGGGAGGGGGCCCTCTACAATGAGCAGTTCTTC. This encodes CASSLGEGALYNEQFF.

The chain has TRBV7-8 and TRBJ2-1; D is unresolved. The V end lost 8 bases, the J end lost 5 bases, and 10 bases lay between the germline ends. There are 12 residues in the CDR3. Germline V CDR1 and CDR2: SGHVS, FQNEAQ. The CDR3 protein is CASGATHNEQFF. The CDR3 DNA sequence: TGTGCCAGCGGCGCTACCCACAATGAGCAGTTCTTC.

The V gene is TRBV10-3, the J gene TRBJ2-7; unclear D gene. Germline lookup yields CDR1 ENHRY and CDR2 SYGVKD. The CDR3 extends over 15 amino acids. Trimming took off 4 bases at V and 6 bases at J, with 19 bases between the two ends. CDR3 sequence (DNA): TGTGCCATCAGTGGCTCCTCTATCGTGGAGACCGAGCAGTACTTC. It yields the protein CAISGSSIVETEQYF.

This clone was found a few times. The chain carries TRBV28 and TRBJ2-7, with D possibly being TRBD1 (6 bases). This CDR3 comprises 15 residues. V lost 0 bases and J 1 base, leaving 10 bases between the germline ends. Germline V gene lookup returns CDR1 MDHEN and CDR2 SYDVKM. The CDR3 DNA follows: TGTGCCAGCAGTTTATGGGGACAAAATTCCTACGAGCAGTACTTC. This encodes CASSLWGQNSYEQYF.

This chain uses TRBV27 with TRBJ2-7, with unresolved D. The CDR3 consists of 14 residues. The germline V gene encodes CDR1 MNHEY and CDR2 SMNVEV (reference sequence). Deletions cut 0 bases from V and 0 bases from J, with 6 bases between. CDR3 sequence: CASSLSAHSYEQYF. DNA of the CDR3: TGTGCCAGCAGTTTATCAGCTCACTCCTACGAGCAGTACTTC.

For this clone: Other DNA sequences within the sample encode an identical CDR3. This chain connects TRBV18 to TRBJ1-5; D gene uncertain. Germline lookup yields CDR1 KGHSH and CDR2 LQKENI. This CDR3 is built from 13 residues. Trimming removed 3 bases at V and 0 bases at J, with 3 bases between. In DNA, the CDR3 is TGTGCCAGCTCACCCGATAGCAATCAGCCCCAGCATTTT. Its protein is CASSPDSNQPQHF.

There are a few counts of this clone. V usage is TRBV27 and J usage is TRBJ2-1, with TRBD1 matching over 8 bases. The germline CDR1 and CDR2 sequences are MNHEY and SMNVEV (reference sequence). The CDR3 spans 15 residues. V lost 5 bases to trimming and J lost 4 bases; unmatched junction nucleotides: 7. Here the CDR3 reads CASSPQGASYNEQFF. The CDR3 DNA reads as TGTGCCAGCAGTCCGCAGGGGGCATCATACAATGAGCAGTTCTTC.

The chain joins TRBV7-7 to TRBJ2-2; perhaps D is TRBD1 or TRBD2 (5 bases each). Trimming removed 3 bases at V and 6 bases at J, with 8 bases between. The germline CDR1 and CDR2 sequences are SSHAT and FNYEAQ (reference sequence). The CDR3 spans 13 residues. The CDR3 protein is CASSFVGAGELFF. For the CDR3, the DNA is TGTGCCAGCAGCTTCGTGGGGGCCGGGGAGCTGTTTTTT.

This chain joins TRBV6-8 and TRBJ2-1; a possible D gene is TRBD1 (6 bases). V lost 5 bases, J lost 5 bases, and 13 bases lay in between. Germline V gene data show CDR1 as MNHGY and CDR2 as SAAAGT. The CDR3 has 14 residues. As DNA, the CDR3 is TGTGCCAGCAGTACAACGGCAGGGGACAATGAGCAGTTCTTC. Protein: CASSTTAGDNEQFF.

The table lists this clone with a few counts. The chain joins TRBV4-3 to TRBJ2-2, with D tentatively TRBD2 (5 bases). Germline CDR1 and CDR2: LGHNA and YSLEER. The CDR3 spans 16 residues. The V and J ends lost 2 bases and 3 bases respectively, with 13 bases between them. As DNA, the CDR3 is TGCGCCAGCAGCCAACCGGGGTTTTCGTACACCGGGGAGCTGTTTTTT. It translates to CASSQPGFSYTGELFF.

The rearrangement links TRBV2 to TRBJ2-7; 9 bases match TRBD1. Germline V lookup: CDR1 SNHLY, CDR2 FYNNEI. This CDR3 spans 15 amino acids. V was clipped by 8 bases and J by 1 base; unmatched bases: 9. DNA for the CDR3: TGTGCCAGCGTCCCTGACAGGGGGACATCCTACGAGCAGTACTTC. Translating it yields CASVPDRGTSYEQYF.

This clone was seen once. CDR3 protein: CASRGGGSDTQYF. The CDR3 coding sequence is TGTGCCAGCAGGGGCGGGGGTTCAGATACGCAGTATTTT. The chain has TRBV28 and TRBJ2-3, with 7 bases fitting TRBD2. Germline CDR1 is MDHEN and CDR2 is SYDVKM. This CDR3 spans 13 amino acids. The trim removed 6 bases at V and 4 bases at J, leaving 4 bases unmatched.

The chain uses TRBV7-8 and TRBJ2-2, with D hard to call. Looked up from germline, CDR1 is SGHVS and CDR2 is FQNEAQ. The CDR3 covers 13 residues. Trimming left V 5 bases short and J 7 bases short, with 11 bases between. CDR3 sequence reads: CASSLAQGGELFF. The CDR3 DNA reads TGTGCCAGCAGCCTTGCGCAAGGCGGGGAGCTGTTTTTT. The variable domain in full, with the rest retrieved from reference TRBV7-8 and TRBJ2-2, is GAGVSQSPRYKVAKRGQDVALRCDPISGHVSLFWYQQALGQGPEFLTYFQNEAQLDKSGLPSDRFFAERPEGSVSTLKIQRTQQEDSAVYLCASSLAQGGELFFGEGSRLTVL.

This clone was counted many times. The chain joins TRBV13 to TRBJ1-2, with D unresolved. Trimming took off 5 bases at V and 7 bases at J, with 26 bases between the two ends. The CDR3 length is 17 residues. Per the germline V gene, CDR1 is PRHDT and CDR2 is FYEKMQ (reference sequence). CDR3 nucleotides: TGTGCCAGCAGCCTGAAACTAGGTGGTACTACGACTGTTGGCTACACCTTC. This sequence encodes CASSLKLGGTTTVGYTF.

The genes are TRBV18 and TRBJ1-1, with D possibly TRBD1 on 5 matching bases. CDR1 and CDR2 (germline): KGHSH, LQKENI. V was trimmed by 5 bases and J by 0 bases, leaving 22 bases between them. This CDR3 comprises 18 residues. CDR3: CASSETTPGPLMNTEAFF. DNA for the CDR3: TGTGCCAGCTCAGAGACCACCCCGGGACCACTAATGAACACTGAAGCTTTCTTT.

This rearrangement joins TRBV19 to TRBJ1-5, with D uncertain. V was pared by 4 bases and J by 4 bases, with 8 bases between. Germline CDR1 LNHDA, CDR2 SQIVND (reference sequence). This CDR3 region has 13 residues. CDR3: CASSTTVNQPQHF. CDR3 nucleotides: TGTGCCAGTAGTACCACCGTAAATCAGCCCCAGCATTTT.

The chain uses TRBV10-3 and TRBJ2-5; D is undetermined. This CDR3 is built from 14 residues. Trimming stripped 3 bases from V and 4 bases from J, with 12 bases between. Germline V gives CDR1 ENHRY, CDR2 SYGVKD. The CDR3 nucleotides read TGTGCCATCAGTGACGGTGGGTCCCGAGAGACCCAGTACTTC. This codes for CAISDGGSRETQYF.

This clone was counted a single time. V and J are TRBV10-1 and TRBJ2-1, with TRBD2 matching over 11 bases. The CDR3 spans 15 residues. After removal of 4 bases from V and 10 bases from J, the junction contained 9 bases not matched to a gene. Per germline, CDR1 WNHNN and CDR2 SYGVQD (reference sequence). This CDR3 reads CASSVSGRGLQEQFF. The CDR3 DNA is TGCGCCAGCAGTGTTAGCGGGAGGGGTTTGCAGGAGCAGTTCTTC.

This clone was detected only once. The rearrangement joins TRBV11-3 to TRBJ2-2; 8 nucleotides line up with TRBD1. The CDR3 is 14 residues long. The V and J ends lost 5 bases and 4 bases, in that order; junction bases with no gene match: 3. Germline values: CDR1 SGHNT, CDR2 YENEEA. The CDR3 protein is CASSGQGATGELFF. CDR3 DNA: TGTGCCAGCAGCGGACAGGGTGCCACCGGGGAGCTGTTTTTT.

V and J are TRBV7-8 and TRBJ2-3; maybe TRBD2 (5 bases). The V end lost 7 bases, the J end lost 3 bases, and 17 bases lay between the germline ends. This CDR3 has 15 amino acids. The germline CDR1 and CDR2 sequences are SGHVS and FQNEAQ. The CDR3 is CASKKVGERTDTQYF. The CDR3 DNA is TGTGCCAGCAAAAAAGTCGGGGAGAGGACAGATACGCAGTATTTT.

The chain recombines TRBV5-1 with TRBJ2-5; no definite D call. The CDR3 length is 15 residues. The V gene's germline CDR1 is SGHRS and CDR2 YFSETQ. Trimming removed 2 bases from V and 3 bases from J, with 14 bases in between. This CDR3 reads CASSLIAGSKETQYF. The CDR3 DNA is TGCGCCAGCAGCTTAATAGCAGGCTCTAAAGAGACCCAGTACTTC.

V usage is TRBV6-5 and J usage is TRBJ1-3, with a possible D match to TRBD1 (5 bases). The germline CDR1 and CDR2 sequences are MNHEY and SVGAGI. V lost 4 bases, J lost 4 bases, and 11 bases lay in between. CDR3 length: 14 amino acids. CDR3 sequence (DNA): TGTGCCAGCAGTTTATCGACAGCCGGAAACACCATATATTTT. This sequence encodes CASSLSTAGNTIYF.